These 11 T cell receptor beta chains were all obtained from the same sample, sequenced in a study of identical twins. TCRdb called the 5' RACE reads again in MiXCR, with one record for every CDR3 protein. The sample includes approximately 630,000 distinct CDR3 sequences, about 7% of them seen just once. The same data also contributed to another study, on yellow fever vaccine responses in identical twins.

The sample was PBMCs. These receptors were taken from a woman aged 18-30 years in good health.

This clonotype was counted between two and nine times. The rearrangement joins TRBV14 to TRBJ2-1, with D unclear. The germline gives CDR1 SGHDN, CDR2 FVKESK. The CDR3 is 14 residues long. V lost 4 bases, J lost 5 bases, and 12 bases lay in between. The CDR3 DNA reads TGTGCCAGCAGCCCTCGGCGAGAGCACAATGAGCAGTTCTTC. Its protein is CASSPRREHNEQFF.

This clonotype came up a few times. This chain uses TRBV4-1 with TRBJ2-2; D is perhaps TRBD2 (7 bases). Per the germline V gene, CDR1 is MGHRA and CDR2 is YSYEKL. The CDR3 covers 16 residues. The V gene lost 3 bases and the J gene lost 7 bases, with 18 bases spanning the gap. CDR3 protein: CASSHPQGGGDGELFF. The CDR3 DNA reads as TGCGCCAGCAGCCACCCTCAAGGAGGGGGGGACGGGGAGCTGTTTTTT.

The sample holds many counts of this clonotype. The rearrangement uses TRBV20-1 and TRBJ1-5; perhaps TRBD1 as D (5 bases). Trimming left V 0 bases short and J 3 bases short, with 9 bases between. The CDR3 is made up of 14 amino acids. From germline, CDR1 is DFQATT and CDR2 SNEGSKA (reference sequence). The CDR3 sequence: CSARDSGFNQPQHF. CDR3 coding DNA: TGCAGTGCTAGAGACTCAGGGTTCAATCAGCCCCAGCATTTT.

This clonotype appeared a few times. V usage is TRBV7-2 and J usage is TRBJ2-7, with D maybe TRBD2 (5 bases). Trimming stripped 8 bases from V and 2 bases from J, with 10 bases between. CDR3 length equals 12 residues. The germline CDR1 and CDR2 sequences are SGHTA and FQGNSA. CDR3 protein: CASGLGPYEQYF. CDR3 bases: TGTGCCAGCGGACTGGGCCCCTACGAGCAGTACTTC.

In this sample, this clonotype turned up many times. The chain carries TRBV29-1 and TRBJ2-6; D is uncertain. The CDR3 consists of 16 residues. Germline CDR1 and CDR2: SQVTM and ANQGSEA. V shed 0 bases and J shed 0 bases, with 9 bases lying between them. Here the CDR3 DNA reads TGCAGCGTTGAAGATGGTTGGATCTCTGGGGCCAACGTCCTGACTTTC. Its protein is CSVEDGWISGANVLTF.

The V gene is TRBV2, the J gene TRBJ2-7; D is unresolved. Germline-derived CDR1 and CDR2 are SNHLY and FYNNEI. The length of the CDR3 is 12 residues. V lost 4 bases and J lost 6, with 10 bases in between. In DNA form, the CDR3 reads TGTGCCAGCAGTGGGAACAAAGGCGAGCAGTACGTC. Its translation: CASSGNKGEQYV.

This clonotype was found a few times. The rearrangement joins TRBV12-3 or TRBV12-4 to TRBJ2-7; D is perhaps TRBD1 (6 bases). The V end lost 7 bases, the J end lost 0 bases, and 13 bases lay between the germline ends. This CDR3 comprises 14 residues. The CDR3 nucleotides read TGTGCCAGCACCATAGACAGGAGCTCCTACGAGCAGTACTTC. Amino acid sequence: CASTIDRSSYEQYF.

This chain joins TRBV28 and TRBJ2-7; D is unclear. The CDR3 runs 13 residues. V was clipped by 5 bases and J by 6 bases, with 14 bases between them. CDR1 is MDHEN, CDR2 SYDVKM, per germline. The CDR3 loop reads CASSPSLKLEQYF. CDR3 bases: TGTGCCAGCAGTCCCTCTCTTAAGCTCGAGCAGTACTTC.

This clonotype was counted only a few times. This chain links TRBV2 with TRBJ2-4; D not certain. V lost 1 base, J lost 3 bases, and 7 bases lay in between. CDR3 length equals 14 residues. Germline lookup yields CDR1 SNHLY and CDR2 FYNNEI. CDR3 sequence (DNA): TGTGCCAGCAGTGAAGTACAGAGCAAAAACATTCAGTACTTC. Amino acids: CASSEVQSKNIQYF.

The chain uses TRBV10-3 and TRBJ2-3; maybe TRBD2 (5 bases). The CDR3 loop spans 14 amino acids. Trimming took 4 bases from V and 6 from J, leaving 14 bases between them. CDR1 is ENHRY and CDR2 is SYGVKD in the germline V gene. CDR3 residues: CAISAGIVGDTQYF. In DNA form, the CDR3 reads TGTGCCATCAGTGCGGGGATCGTTGGCGATACGCAGTATTTT.

This clonotype was detected many times. This chain connects TRBV29-1 to TRBJ1-1; 8 bases are shared with TRBD1. With V trimmed by 6 bases and J by 0 bases, 6 bases remained unmatched. The germline V gene encodes CDR1 SQVTM and CDR2 ANQGSEA. This CDR3 is built from 14 residues. CDR3 sequence (DNA): TGCAGCGTGGGTGGGACAGGTATGAACACTGAAGCTTTCTTT. This gives the protein CSVGGTGMNTEAFF.